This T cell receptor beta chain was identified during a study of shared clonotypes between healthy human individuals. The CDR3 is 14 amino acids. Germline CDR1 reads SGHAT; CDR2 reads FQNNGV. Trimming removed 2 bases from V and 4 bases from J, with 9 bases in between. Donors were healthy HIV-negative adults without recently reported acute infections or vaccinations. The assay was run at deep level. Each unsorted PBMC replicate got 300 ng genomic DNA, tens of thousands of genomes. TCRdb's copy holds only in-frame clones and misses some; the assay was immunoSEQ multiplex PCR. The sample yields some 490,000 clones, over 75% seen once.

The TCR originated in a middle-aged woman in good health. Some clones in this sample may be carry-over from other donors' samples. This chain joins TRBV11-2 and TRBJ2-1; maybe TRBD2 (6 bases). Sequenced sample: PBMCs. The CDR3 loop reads CASSLSLAYNEQFF. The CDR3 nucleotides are TGTGCCAGCAGCTTAAGTCTAGCGTACAATGAGCAGTTCTTC.